This T cell receptor beta chain is drawn from a study of Ad26.COV2.S vaccination and SARS-CoV-2 variants. With 4 bases clipped from V and 7 bases from J, the junction kept 8 bases outside the gene matches. Germline assignment: CDR1 KGHSH and CDR2 LQKENI. The CDR3 sequence is 14 residues long. Sequencing was performed with immunoSEQ multiplex PCR; in TCRdb, only in-frame clones are kept and a portion is missing. Among approximately 300,000 clones listed, approximately 86% were seen once. Treatment meaning: roughly 20 received Ad26.COV2.S at low or high dose, single or two shots; a few received placebo; per-sample allocation not given. Following the first vaccine or placebo injection, samples were taken on day 63.

This rearrangement joins TRBV18 to TRBJ1-1, with 8 bases identical to TRBD1. The origin of this receptor is a person between 18 and 65 years old who received the Ad26.COV2.S COVID-19 vaccine or a placebo. This specimen was peripheral blood, taken in a trial of Ad26.COV2.S vaccine versus placebo. DNA of the CDR3: TGTGCCAGCTCACTACAACAGGGGGAAGGTGAAGCTTTCTTT. Residues: CASSLQQGEGEAFF.